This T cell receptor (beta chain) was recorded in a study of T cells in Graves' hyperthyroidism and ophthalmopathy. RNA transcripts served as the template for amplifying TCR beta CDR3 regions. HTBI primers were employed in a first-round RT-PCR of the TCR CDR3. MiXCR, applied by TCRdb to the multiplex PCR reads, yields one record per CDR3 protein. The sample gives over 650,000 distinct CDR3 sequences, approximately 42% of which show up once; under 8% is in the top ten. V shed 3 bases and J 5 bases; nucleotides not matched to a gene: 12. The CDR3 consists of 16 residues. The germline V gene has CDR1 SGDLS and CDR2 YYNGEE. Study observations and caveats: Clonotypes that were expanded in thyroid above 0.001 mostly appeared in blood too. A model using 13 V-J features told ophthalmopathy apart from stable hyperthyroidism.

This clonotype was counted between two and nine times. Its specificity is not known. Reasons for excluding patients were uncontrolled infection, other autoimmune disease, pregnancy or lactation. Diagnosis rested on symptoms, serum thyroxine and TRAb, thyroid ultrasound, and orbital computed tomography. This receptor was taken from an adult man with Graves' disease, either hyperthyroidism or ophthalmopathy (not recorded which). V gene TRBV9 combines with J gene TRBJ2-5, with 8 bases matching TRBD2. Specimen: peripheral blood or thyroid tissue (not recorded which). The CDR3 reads CASSEPYTGGPETQYF. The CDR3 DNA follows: TGTGCCAGCAGCGAACCCTACACGGGAGGGCCGGAGACCCAGTACTTC.